Below, 20 T cell receptor beta chains from the same sample are listed, as sequenced in a study of neurological immune-mediated disorders (dated by TCRdb to between 2019 and 2020). The library was produced with 5' RACE. TCRdb records Illumina HiSeq 2500 as the sequencer. In-frame beta chains were kept once TCRdb had trimmed the public reads at Q25 with fastp and called clones with MiXCR. Rows are combined by CDR3 protein, so each entry shows the most common genes and DNA. The sample profile shows about 80,000 distinct CDR3 sequences; 5.5% to 6.5% of them were found once. The biggest ten clones account for 7.9% of the sample. Interpreted using the paper, the time point label stands for: longitudinal time-point 2. The sample comprised PBMCs. Receptors were obtained from a woman aged 60-75 years with multiple sclerosis.

This clonotype was picked up many times. CDR3 bases: TGTGCCAGCAGCTTAGCGACAGGGACCTCTTGGGAGCAGTACTTC. Translation gives CASSLATGTSWEQYF. The gene calls are TRBV11-1 and TRBJ2-7, with 7 positions matching TRBD1. Trimming cost V 0 bases and J 7 bases; bases outside gene matches: 9. This CDR3 has 15 residues. Germline V CDR1 and CDR2: SGHAT, FQDESV (reference sequence).

This clonotype occurred many times. This rearrangement joins TRBV7-2 to TRBJ1-6, with 8 bases that match TRBD1. Losses at the gene ends were 5 bases for V and 6 bases for J; bases not matched to a gene: 12. In germline, CDR1 is SGHTA, CDR2 FQGNSA. The CDR3 contains 17 residues. CDR3 DNA: TGTGCCAGCAGCCCCGGGACAGGACCAGAGAGTAATTCACCCCTCCACTTT. Encoded protein: CASSPGTGPESNSPLHF.

This clonotype was detected many times. The chain links TRBV7-9 to TRBJ1-2; TRBD1 agrees at 8 bases. Germline V gene lookup returns CDR1 SEHNR and CDR2 FQNEAQ (reference sequence). V dropped 2 bases and J dropped 6; count of bases not matched to a gene: 2. The CDR3 length is 13 residues. CDR3 protein: CASSLQGAHGYTF. CDR3 sequence (DNA): TGTGCCAGCAGCTTACAGGGGGCGCATGGCTACACCTTC.

This clonotype was detected ten times or more. This chain uses TRBV5-1 with TRBJ2-4; D may be TRBD1 (5 bases). There are 17 residues in the CDR3. Germline CDR1 SGHRS, CDR2 YFSETQ. V was clipped by 4 bases and J by 0 bases, with 17 bases between them. DNA of the CDR3: TGCGCCAGCAGCCCTGCGACAGTAATACTAGCCAAAAACATTCAGTACTTC. Amino acid sequence: CASSPATVILAKNIQYF. The variable domain in full, with the rest retrieved from reference TRBV5-1 and TRBJ2-4, is KAGVTQTPRYLIKTRGQQVTLSCSPISGHRSVSWYQQTPGQGLQFLFEYFSETQRNKGNFPGRFSGRQFSNSRSEMNVSTLELGDSALYLCASSPATVILAKNIQYFGAGTRLSVL.

This chain uses TRBV6-1 with TRBJ1-4; no firm D call. Trimming stripped 5 bases from V and 6 bases from J, with 7 bases between. The CDR3 sequence is 12 residues long. The germline gives CDR1 MNHNS, CDR2 SASEGT. This chain's CDR3 is CASSPPDEKLFF. CDR3 bases: TGTGCCAGCAGTCCGCCGGATGAAAAACTGTTTTTT.

The CDR3 region is CASKGQVSTDTQYF. The CDR3 DNA follows: TGTGCCAGCAAGGGACAGGTTAGCACAGATACGCAGTATTTT. The rearrangement links TRBV6-5 to TRBJ2-3; 8 bases fit TRBD1. Trimming cost V 7 bases and J 0 bases; bases outside gene matches: 3. The CDR3 runs to 14 residues. Per the germline V gene, CDR1 is MNHEY and CDR2 is SVGAGI.

The chain combines TRBV20-1 with TRBJ1-3; D is undetermined. CDR3 size: 16 residues. The ends were cut back, 1 base at V and 0 bases at J, with 13 bases in the middle. Germline lookup yields CDR1 DFQATT and CDR2 SNEGSKA (reference sequence). CDR3 amino acids: CSARGGGFHSGNTIYF. Here the CDR3 DNA reads TGCAGTGCTAGAGGAGGAGGCTTTCACTCTGGAAACACCATATATTTT.

The genes are TRBV5-1 and TRBJ2-7; possibly TRBD1 or TRBD2 for D (5 bases each). This CDR3 comprises 12 residues. Germline V CDR1 and CDR2: SGHRS, YFSETQ. The V gene lost 4 bases and the J gene lost 2 bases, with 7 bases spanning the gap. The CDR3: CASSTGPYEQYF. The CDR3 DNA is TGCGCCAGCAGCACGGGGCCCTACGAGCAGTACTTC.

In its sample, this clonotype was seen many times. The chain uses TRBV10-3 and TRBJ2-5; weak D call: TRBD1 (6 bases). The CDR3 runs to 14 residues. V dropped 6 bases and J dropped 1 base, with 12 bases sitting between them. CDR1 and CDR2 (germline): ENHRY, SYGVKD. Here the CDR3 DNA reads TGTGCCATCAGCTATACAGGGAGCCAAGAGACCCAGTACTTC. It codes for CAISYTGSQETQYF.

The sample holds many counts of this clonotype. The rearrangement uses TRBV5-6 and TRBJ2-7; 11 bases line up with TRBD1. The CDR3 contains 16 residues. CDR1 is SGHDT, CDR2 YYEEEE, per germline. The V segment lost 4 bases and the J segment 0 bases; nucleotides outside the gene matches: 6. The CDR3 is CASSRIGTGGSYEQYF. In DNA form, the CDR3 reads TGTGCCAGCAGCCGGATAGGGACAGGGGGCTCCTACGAGCAGTACTTC.

As concerns this clonotype: Given a much more abundant clone one base away, this may be a read error. The CDR3 here is CPSSLTSGQLSGNTIYF. Written as DNA, the CDR3 is TGTCCCAGCAGCTTAACCTCAGGACAGCTCTCTGGAAACACCATATATTTT. This chain joins TRBV7-8 and TRBJ1-3; TRBD1 might be the D (6 bases). The CDR3 spans 17 residues. Germline CDR1 reads SGHVS; CDR2 reads FQNEAQ. The entire variable domain, with the rest obtained from reference TRBV7-8 and TRBJ1-3, is as follows: GAGVSQSPRYKVAKRGQDVALRCDPISGHVSLFWYQQALGQGPEFLTYFQNEAQLDKSGLPSDRFFAERPEGSVSTLKIQRTQQEDSAVYLCPSSLTSGQLSGNTIYFGEGSWLTVV.

This clonotype has at least ten counts. The J gene is TRBJ1-1, the V gene TRBV12-3 or TRBV12-4; maybe TRBD1 (5 bases). The CDR3 loop spans 16 amino acids. The V and J ends lost 3 bases and 8 bases respectively, with 22 bases between them. The CDR3 DNA is TGTGCCAGCAGTTTTGAACTGGGACCCGGGGAGGTAGAAGCTTTCTTT. Its translation is CASSFELGPGEVEAFF.

This clonotype was observed at least ten times. The CDR3 DNA follows: TGTGCCAGCAGTGCCACCCAGGGGTCCGGGGAGCTGTTTTTT. Translating gives CASSATQGSGELFF. The chain carries TRBV6-5 and TRBJ2-2; the D gene is possibly TRBD1 (6 bases). CDR1 MNHEY and CDR2 SVGAGI come from the germline V gene. This CDR3 has 14 amino acids. V was pared by 5 bases and J by 6 bases, with 13 bases between.

This clonotype came up many times. This rearrangement joins TRBV3-1 to TRBJ2-7; 10 bases match TRBD1. The V gene's germline CDR1 is LGHDT and CDR2 YNNKEL (reference sequence). The CDR3 has 14 amino acids. With V trimmed by 4 bases and J by 5 bases, 5 bases remained unmatched. The CDR3 DNA sequence: TGTGCCAGCAGCCCCAGACAGGGGGCCCACGAGCAGTACTTC. This translates into CASSPRQGAHEQYF.

This clonotype was found many times. The rearrangement joins TRBV12-3 or TRBV12-4 to TRBJ2-1; 13 positions match TRBD2. The CDR3 has 15 amino acids. The junction had 8 bases not matched to a gene; V was cut back by 8 bases and J by 7 bases. CDR3 sequence: CASARLAGGRNEQFF. CDR3 nucleotides: TGTGCCAGCGCGAGACTAGCGGGGGGTAGGAATGAGCAGTTCTTC.

This clonotype was detected ten times or more. The chain is built from TRBV12-3 or TRBV12-4 and TRBJ2-5, with D maybe TRBD1 (5 bases). The CDR3 runs to 14 residues. Trimming pared 3 bases from V and 6 bases from J, leaving 14 bases between. As DNA, the CDR3 is TGTGCCAGCAGTTTTGTGCAGGGCTCCAAGACCCAGTACTTC. Its protein is CASSFVQGSKTQYF.

This clonotype was counted ten times or more. V usage is TRBV20-1 and J usage is TRBJ1-2; the D is unclear. This CDR3 is 13 amino acids long. Germline lookup yields CDR1 DFQATT and CDR2 SNEGSKA (reference sequence). The V end was cut by 0 bases, the J end by 7 bases, with 12 bases between. This CDR3 reads CSAREDLSLGYTF. CDR3 bases: TGCAGTGCTAGAGAGGACCTTTCTCTTGGCTACACCTTC.

This clonotype was detected ten times or more. The chain combines TRBV20-1 with TRBJ2-3; D gene unclear. CDR3 size: 10 residues. The V end was cut by 6 bases, the J end by 7 bases, with 8 bases between. The germline CDR1 and CDR2 sequences are DFQATT and SNEGSKA (reference sequence). The CDR3 here is CSAAQNTQYF. In DNA, the CDR3 is TGCAGTGCGGCACAAAATACGCAGTATTTT.

About this clonotype: Because the CDR3 is missing its conserved closing phenylalanine or tryptophan, this is likely a read error. This rearrangement joins TRBV5-6 to TRBJ1-1; D is undetermined. Germline V CDR1 and CDR2: SGHDT, YYEEEE. CDR3 length: 13 residues. The CDR3 DNA is TGTGCCATCAGCCTCGGACCGGGCAGAGAAGCTTTCCTT. Translated: CAISLGPGREAFL.

This clonotype has a count of ten or more. The rearrangement joins TRBV15 to TRBJ1-1, with D tentatively TRBD1 (5 bases). V lost 0 bases and J 0 bases, leaving 11 bases between the germline ends. Germline V gene sequence: CDR1 LNHNV, CDR2 YYDKDF (reference sequence). CDR3 length: 16 amino acids. As DNA, the CDR3 is TGTGCCACCAGCAGAGAGGGACGGGATTTGAACACTGAAGCTTTCTTT. It codes for CATSREGRDLNTEAFF. The whole variable domain, remainder taken from reference TRBV15 and TRBJ1-1, is DAMVIQNPRYQVTQFGKPVTLSCSQTLNHNVMYWYQQKSSQAPKLLFHYYDKDFNNEADTPDNFQSRRPNTSFCFLDIRSPGLGDTAMYLCATSREGRDLNTEAFFGQGTRLTVV.